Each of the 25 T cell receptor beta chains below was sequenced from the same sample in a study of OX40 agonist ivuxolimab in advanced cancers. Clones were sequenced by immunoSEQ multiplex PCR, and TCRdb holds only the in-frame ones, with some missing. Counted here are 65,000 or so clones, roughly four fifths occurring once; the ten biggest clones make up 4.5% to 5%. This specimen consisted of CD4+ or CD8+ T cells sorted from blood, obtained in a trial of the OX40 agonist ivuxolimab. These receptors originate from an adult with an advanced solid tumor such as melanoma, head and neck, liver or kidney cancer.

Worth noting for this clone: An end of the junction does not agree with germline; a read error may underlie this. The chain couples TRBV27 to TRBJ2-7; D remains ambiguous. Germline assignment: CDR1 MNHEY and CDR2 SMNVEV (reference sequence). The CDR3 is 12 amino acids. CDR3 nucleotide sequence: TGTACCAGCAGTGGCCAGCGCTACGAGCAGTACTTC. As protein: CTSSGQRYEQYF.

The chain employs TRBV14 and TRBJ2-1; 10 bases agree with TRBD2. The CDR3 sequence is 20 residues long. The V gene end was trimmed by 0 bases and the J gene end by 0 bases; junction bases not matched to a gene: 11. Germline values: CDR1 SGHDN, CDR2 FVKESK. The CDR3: CASSQDLGGTSVSSYNEQFF. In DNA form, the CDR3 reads TGTGCCAGCAGCCAAGATTTAGGGGGGACTAGCGTGAGCTCCTACAATGAGCAGTTCTTC.

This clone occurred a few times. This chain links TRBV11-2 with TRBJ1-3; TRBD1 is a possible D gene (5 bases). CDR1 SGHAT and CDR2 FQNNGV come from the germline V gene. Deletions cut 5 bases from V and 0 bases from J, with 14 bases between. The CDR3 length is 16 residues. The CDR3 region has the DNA TGTGCCAGCAGCCCGAGAACAGGAAACTCTGGAAACACCATATATTTT. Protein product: CASSPRTGNSGNTIYF. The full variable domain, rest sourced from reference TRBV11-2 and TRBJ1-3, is EAGVAQSPRYKIIEKRQSVAFWCNPISGHATLYWYQQILGQGPKLLIQFQNNGVVDDSQLPKDRFSAERLKGVDSTLKIQPAKLEDSAVYLCASSPRTGNSGNTIYFGEGSWLTVV.

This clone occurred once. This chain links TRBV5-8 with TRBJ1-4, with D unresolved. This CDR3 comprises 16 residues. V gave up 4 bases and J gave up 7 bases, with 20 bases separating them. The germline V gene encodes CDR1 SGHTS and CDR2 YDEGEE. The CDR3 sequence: CASSPPLVVGIEKLFF. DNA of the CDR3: TGTGCCAGCAGCCCCCCGTTGGTAGTAGGGATTGAAAAACTGTTTTTT.

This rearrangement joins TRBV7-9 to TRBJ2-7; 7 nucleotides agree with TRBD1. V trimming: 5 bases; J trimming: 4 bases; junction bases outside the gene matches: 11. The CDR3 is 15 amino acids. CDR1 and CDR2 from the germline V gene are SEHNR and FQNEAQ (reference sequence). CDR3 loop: CASSPSTGTTYEQYF. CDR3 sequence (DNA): TGTGCCAGCAGCCCGTCGACAGGGACGACTTACGAGCAGTACTTC.

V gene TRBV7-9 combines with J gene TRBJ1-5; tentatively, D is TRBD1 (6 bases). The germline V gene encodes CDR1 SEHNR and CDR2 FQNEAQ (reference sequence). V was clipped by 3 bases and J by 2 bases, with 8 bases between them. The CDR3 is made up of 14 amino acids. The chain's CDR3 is CASSFEGGNQPQHF. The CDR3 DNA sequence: TGTGCCAGCAGCTTCGAGGGGGGCAATCAGCCCCAGCATTTT.

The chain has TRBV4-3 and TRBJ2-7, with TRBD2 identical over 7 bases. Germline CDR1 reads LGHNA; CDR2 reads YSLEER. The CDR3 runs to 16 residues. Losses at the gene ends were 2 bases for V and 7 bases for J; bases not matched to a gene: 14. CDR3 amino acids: CASSQSLPGGPQEQYF. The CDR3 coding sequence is TGCGCCAGCAGCCAATCTCTCCCGGGAGGCCCTCAAGAGCAGTACTTC.

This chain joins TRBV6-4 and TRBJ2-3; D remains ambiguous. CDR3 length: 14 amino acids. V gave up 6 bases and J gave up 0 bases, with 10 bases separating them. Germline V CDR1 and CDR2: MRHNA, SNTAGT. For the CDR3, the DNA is TGTGCCAGCAGAAACCGGGCAAGCACAGATACGCAGTATTTT. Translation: CASRNRASTDTQYF.

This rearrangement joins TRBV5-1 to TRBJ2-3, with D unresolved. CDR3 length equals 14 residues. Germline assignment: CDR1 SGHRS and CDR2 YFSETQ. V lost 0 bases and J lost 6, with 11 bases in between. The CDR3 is CASSLGQETDTQYF. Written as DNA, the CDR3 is TGCGCCAGCAGCTTGGGGCAAGAGACGGATACGCAGTATTTT.

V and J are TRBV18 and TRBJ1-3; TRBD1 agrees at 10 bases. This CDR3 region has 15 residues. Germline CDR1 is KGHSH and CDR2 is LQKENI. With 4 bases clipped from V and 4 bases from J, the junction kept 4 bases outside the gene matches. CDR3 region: CASSLGTGAGNTIYF. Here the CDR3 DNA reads TGTGCCAGCTCACTAGGGACAGGGGCCGGAAACACCATATATTTT.

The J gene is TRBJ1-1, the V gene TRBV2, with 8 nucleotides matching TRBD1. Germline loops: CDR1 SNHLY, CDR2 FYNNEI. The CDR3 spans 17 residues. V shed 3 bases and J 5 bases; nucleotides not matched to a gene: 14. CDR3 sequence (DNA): TGTGCCAGCAGTGATGCGGGGACAGGCGCCTGGGGTACTGAAGCTTTCTTT. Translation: CASSDAGTGAWGTEAFF.

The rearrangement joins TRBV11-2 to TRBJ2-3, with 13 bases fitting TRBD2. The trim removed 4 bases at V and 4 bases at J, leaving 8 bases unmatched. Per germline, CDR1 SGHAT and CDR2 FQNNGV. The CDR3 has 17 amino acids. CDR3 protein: CASSSRTSGRGSDTQYF. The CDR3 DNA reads TGTGCCAGCAGCTCTCGCACTAGCGGGAGGGGCTCAGATACGCAGTATTTT.

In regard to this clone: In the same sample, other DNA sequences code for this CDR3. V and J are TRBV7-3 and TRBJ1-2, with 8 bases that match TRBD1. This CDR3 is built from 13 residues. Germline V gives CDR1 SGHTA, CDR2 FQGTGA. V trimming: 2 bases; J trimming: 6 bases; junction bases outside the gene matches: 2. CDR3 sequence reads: CASSLGQGDGYTF. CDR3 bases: TGTGCCAGCAGCTTAGGACAGGGAGATGGCTACACCTTC.

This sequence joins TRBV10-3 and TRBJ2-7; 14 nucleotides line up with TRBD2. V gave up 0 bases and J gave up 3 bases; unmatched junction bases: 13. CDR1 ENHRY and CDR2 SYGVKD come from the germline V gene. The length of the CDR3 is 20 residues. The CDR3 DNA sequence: TGTGCCATCAGTGAGTCGATTTCCCGGACTAGCGGGAGGATGGGCTACGAGCAGTACTTC. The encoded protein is CAISESISRTSGRMGYEQYF.

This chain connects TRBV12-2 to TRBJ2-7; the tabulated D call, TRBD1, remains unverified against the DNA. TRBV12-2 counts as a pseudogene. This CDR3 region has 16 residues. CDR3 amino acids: CASRLVLQGDSYEQYF. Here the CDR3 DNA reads TGTGCAAGTCGCTTAGTTCTGCAGGGGGACTCCTACGAGCAGTACTTC.

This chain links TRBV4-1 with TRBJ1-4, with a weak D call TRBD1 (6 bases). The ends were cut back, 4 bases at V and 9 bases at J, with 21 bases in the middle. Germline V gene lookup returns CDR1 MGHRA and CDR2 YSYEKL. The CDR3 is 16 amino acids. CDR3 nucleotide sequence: TGCGCCAGCAGCCCCTTGCCGGAACAGGGAGAAAAAAAACTGTTTTTT. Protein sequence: CASSPLPEQGEKKLFF.

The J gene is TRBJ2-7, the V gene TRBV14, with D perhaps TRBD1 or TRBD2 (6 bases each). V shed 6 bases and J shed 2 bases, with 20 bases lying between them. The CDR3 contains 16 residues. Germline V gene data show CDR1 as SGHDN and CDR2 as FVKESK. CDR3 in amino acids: CASRPDWGAGTYEQYF. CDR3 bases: TGTGCCAGCAGACCCGACTGGGGGGCTGGGACCTACGAGCAGTACTTC.

CDR3 protein: CAISRGQPDNEKLFF. As DNA, the CDR3 is TGTGCCATCAGTAGGGGACAGCCCGATAATGAAAAACTGTTTTTT. The rearrangement links TRBV10-3 to TRBJ1-4; TRBD1 aligns across 7 bases. The V gene's germline CDR1 is ENHRY and CDR2 SYGVKD. The CDR3 spans 15 residues. J lost 4 bases, V lost 5 bases, and 7 bases had no gene match.

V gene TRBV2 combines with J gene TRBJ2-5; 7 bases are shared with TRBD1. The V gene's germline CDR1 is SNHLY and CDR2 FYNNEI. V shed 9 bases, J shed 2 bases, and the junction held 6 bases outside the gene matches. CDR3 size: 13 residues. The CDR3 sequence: CASRGQIQETQYF. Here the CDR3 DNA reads TGTGCCAGTCGGGGACAGATACAAGAGACCCAGTACTTC. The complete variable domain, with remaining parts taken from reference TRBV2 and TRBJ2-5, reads EPEVTQTPSHQVTQMGQEVILRCVPISNHLYFYWYRQILGQKVEFLVSFYNNEISEKSEIFDDQFSVERPDGSNFTLKIRSTKLEDSAMYFCASRGQIQETQYFGPGTRLLVL.

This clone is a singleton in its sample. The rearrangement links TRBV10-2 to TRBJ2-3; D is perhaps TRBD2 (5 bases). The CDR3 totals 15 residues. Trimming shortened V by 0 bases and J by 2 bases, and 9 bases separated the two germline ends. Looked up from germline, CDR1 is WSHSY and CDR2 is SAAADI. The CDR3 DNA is TGCGCCAGCAGTGAGTCCGGGATTTCCACAGATACGCAGTATTTT. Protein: CASSESGISTDTQYF.

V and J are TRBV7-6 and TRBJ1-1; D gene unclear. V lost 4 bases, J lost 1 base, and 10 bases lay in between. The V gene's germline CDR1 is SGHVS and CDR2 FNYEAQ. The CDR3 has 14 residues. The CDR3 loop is CASSSLGPNTEAFF. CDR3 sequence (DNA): TGTGCCAGCAGCTCTCTCGGCCCGAACACTGAAGCTTTCTTT.

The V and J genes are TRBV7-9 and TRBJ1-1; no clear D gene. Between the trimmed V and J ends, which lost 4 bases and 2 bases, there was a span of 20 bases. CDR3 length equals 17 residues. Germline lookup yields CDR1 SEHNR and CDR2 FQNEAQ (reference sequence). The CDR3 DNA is TGTGCCAGCAGCTCAGTTATGTTATCGGTGACTAACACTGAAGCTTTCTTT. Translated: CASSSVMLSVTNTEAFF.

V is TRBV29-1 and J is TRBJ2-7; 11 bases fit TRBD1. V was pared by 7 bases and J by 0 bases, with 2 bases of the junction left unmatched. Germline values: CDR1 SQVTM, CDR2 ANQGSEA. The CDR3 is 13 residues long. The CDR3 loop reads CSAGTGGSYEQYF. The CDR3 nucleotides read TGCAGCGCAGGGACAGGGGGCTCCTACGAGCAGTACTTC.

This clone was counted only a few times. Here the CDR3 DNA reads TGTGCCAGCAGCTTGGAAGAGGACAGCCTTTTTTCCGGCTACACCTTC. Protein sequence: CASSLEEDSLFSGYTF. This chain connects TRBV5-4 to TRBJ1-2; a possible D gene is TRBD1 (6 bases). The V gene's germline CDR1 is SGHNT and CDR2 YYREEE (reference sequence). The CDR3 extends over 16 amino acids. Trimming pared 0 bases from V and 8 bases from J, leaving 20 bases between.

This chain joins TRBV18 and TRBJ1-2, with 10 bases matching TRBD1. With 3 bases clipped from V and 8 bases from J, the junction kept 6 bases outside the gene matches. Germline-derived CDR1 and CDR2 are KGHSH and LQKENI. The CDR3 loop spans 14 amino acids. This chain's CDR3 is CASSPAGTGEGYTF. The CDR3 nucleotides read TGTGCCAGCTCACCGGCTGGGACAGGGGAAGGCTACACCTTC.